This T cell receptor (beta chain) stems from a study of T-cell memory formation after mild COVID-19. V trimming: 5 bases; J trimming: 1 base; junction bases outside the gene matches: 9. This CDR3 has 18 amino acids. TCRdb used MiXCR to reprocess the 5' RACE reads, holding one entry per CDR3 protein. The sample contains about 50,000 distinct CDR3 sequences, more than 10% of which appear only once. Study-wide results and limits: Nothing showed for sure that second-wave clones peaking on day 37 were SARS-CoV-2 specific. While clones contracting from day 15 to 85 were balanced between CD4 and CD8, later expanders leaned CD4+.

This clonotype was detected only a few times. Its antigen is not identified. Material: PBMCs or a T cell subset sorted from them (not recorded which). This sequence was found in a man younger than 30 who had mild COVID-19 (a few samples of this study predate the infection). Cell type and time point are not known. The V call is TRBV12-3 or TRBV12-4, the J call TRBJ2-2; 11 nucleotides agree with TRBD2. In nucleotides, the CDR3 is TGTGCCAGCAGTCCACTGATGGGACTAGCGGAGAACACCGGGGAGCTGTTTTTT. Translating it yields CASSPLMGLAENTGELFF.